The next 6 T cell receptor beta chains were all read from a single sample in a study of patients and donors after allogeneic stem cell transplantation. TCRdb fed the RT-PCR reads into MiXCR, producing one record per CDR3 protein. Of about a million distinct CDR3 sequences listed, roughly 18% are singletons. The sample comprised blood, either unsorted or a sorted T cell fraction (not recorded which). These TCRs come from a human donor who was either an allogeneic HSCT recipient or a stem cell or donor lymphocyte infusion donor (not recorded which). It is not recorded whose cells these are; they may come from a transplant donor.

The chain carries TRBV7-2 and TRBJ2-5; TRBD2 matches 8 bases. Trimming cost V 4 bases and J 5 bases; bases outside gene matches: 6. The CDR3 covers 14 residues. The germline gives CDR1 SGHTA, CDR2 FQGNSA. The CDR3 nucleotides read TGTGCCAGCAGCTGGCGGGGGGCAGGGGAGACCCAGTACTTC. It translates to CASSWRGAGETQYF.

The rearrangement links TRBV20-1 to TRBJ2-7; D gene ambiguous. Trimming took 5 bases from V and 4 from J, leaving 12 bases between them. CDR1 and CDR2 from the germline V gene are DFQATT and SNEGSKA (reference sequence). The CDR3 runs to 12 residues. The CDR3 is CSARWIDYEQYF. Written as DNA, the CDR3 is TGCAGTGCTCGTTGGATCGATTACGAGCAGTACTTC.

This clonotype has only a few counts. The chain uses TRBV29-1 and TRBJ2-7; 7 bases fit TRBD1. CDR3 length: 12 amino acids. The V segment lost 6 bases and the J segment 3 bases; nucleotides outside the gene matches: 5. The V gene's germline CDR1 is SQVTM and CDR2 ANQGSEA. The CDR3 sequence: CSVGQFFYEQYF. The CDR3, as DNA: TGCAGCGTGGGACAGTTCTTCTACGAGCAGTACTTC.

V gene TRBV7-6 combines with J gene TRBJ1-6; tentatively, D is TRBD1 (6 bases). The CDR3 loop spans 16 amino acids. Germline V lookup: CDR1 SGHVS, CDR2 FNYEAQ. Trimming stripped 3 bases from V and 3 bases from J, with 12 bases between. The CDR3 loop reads CASSFWGAHYNSPLHF. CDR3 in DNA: TGTGCCAGCAGCTTTTGGGGGGCTCACTATAATTCACCCCTCCACTTT.

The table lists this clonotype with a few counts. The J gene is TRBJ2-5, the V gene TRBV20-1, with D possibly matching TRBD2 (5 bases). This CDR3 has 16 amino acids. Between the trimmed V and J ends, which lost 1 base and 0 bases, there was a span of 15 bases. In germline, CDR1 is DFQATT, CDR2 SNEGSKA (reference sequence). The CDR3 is CSARGIFGSDQETQYF. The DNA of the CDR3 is TGCAGTGCTAGAGGGATATTTGGGAGCGACCAAGAGACCCAGTACTTC.

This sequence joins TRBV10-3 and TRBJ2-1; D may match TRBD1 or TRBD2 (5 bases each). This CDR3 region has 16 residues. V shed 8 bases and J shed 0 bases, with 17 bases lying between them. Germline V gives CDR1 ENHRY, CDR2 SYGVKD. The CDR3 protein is CAIGNPEGTSYNEQFF. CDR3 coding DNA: TGTGCCATCGGGAACCCTGAGGGGACCTCCTACAATGAGCAGTTCTTC.